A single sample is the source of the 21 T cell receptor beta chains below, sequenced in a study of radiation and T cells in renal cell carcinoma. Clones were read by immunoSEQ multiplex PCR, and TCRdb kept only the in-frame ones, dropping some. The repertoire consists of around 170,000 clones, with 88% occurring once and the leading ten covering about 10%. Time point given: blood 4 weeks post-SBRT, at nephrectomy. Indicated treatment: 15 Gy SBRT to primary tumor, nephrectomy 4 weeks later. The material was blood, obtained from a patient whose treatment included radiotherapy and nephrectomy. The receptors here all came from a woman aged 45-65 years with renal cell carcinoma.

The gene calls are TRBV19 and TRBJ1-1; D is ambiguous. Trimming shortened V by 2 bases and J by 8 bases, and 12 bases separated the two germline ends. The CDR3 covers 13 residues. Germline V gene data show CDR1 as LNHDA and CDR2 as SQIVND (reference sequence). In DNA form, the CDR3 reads TGTGCCAGTAGTATAATTAATGAGCCCGAAGCTTTCTTT. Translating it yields CASSIINEPEAFF.

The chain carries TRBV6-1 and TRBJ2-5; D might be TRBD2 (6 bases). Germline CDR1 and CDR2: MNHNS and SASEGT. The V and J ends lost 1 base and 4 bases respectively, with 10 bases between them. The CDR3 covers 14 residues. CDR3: CASSEGRGGETQYF. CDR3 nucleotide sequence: TGTGCCAGCAGTGAAGGGAGGGGAGGAGAGACCCAGTACTTC.

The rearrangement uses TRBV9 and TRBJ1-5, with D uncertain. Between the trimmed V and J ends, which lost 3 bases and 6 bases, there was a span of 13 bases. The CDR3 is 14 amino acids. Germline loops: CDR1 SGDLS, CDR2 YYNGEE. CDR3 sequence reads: CASSADSGVQPQHF. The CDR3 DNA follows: TGTGCCAGCAGCGCAGACTCAGGCGTTCAGCCCCAGCATTTT. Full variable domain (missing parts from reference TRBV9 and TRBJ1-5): DSGVTQTPKHLITATGQRVTLRCSPRSGDLSVYWYQQSLDQGLQFLIQYYNGEERAKGNILERFSAQQFPDLHSELNLSSLELGDSALYFCASSADSGVQPQHFGDGTRLSIL.

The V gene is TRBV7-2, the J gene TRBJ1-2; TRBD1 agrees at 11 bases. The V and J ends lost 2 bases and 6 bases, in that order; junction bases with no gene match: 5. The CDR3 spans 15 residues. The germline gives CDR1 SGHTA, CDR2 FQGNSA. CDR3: CASSLRGTGGDGYTF. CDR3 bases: TGTGCCAGCAGCTTAAGAGGGACAGGGGGTGATGGCTACACCTTC.

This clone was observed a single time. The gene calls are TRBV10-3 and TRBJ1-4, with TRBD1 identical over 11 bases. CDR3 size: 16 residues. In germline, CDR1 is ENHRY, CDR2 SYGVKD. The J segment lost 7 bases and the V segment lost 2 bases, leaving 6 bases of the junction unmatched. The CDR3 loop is CAISESGTGGSEKLFF. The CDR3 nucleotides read TGTGCCATCAGTGAGAGCGGGACAGGGGGTTCTGAAAAACTGTTTTTT.

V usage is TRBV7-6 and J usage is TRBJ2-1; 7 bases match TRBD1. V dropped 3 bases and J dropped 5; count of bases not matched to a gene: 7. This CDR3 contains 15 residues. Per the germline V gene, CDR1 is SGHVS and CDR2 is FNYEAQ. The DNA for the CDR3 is TGTGCCAGCAGCTTGGAAGGGACAGCTAACAATGAGCAGTTCTTC. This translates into CASSLEGTANNEQFF. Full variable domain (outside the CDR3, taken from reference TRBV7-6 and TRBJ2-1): GAGVSQSPRYKVTKRGQDVALRCDPISGHVSLYWYRQALGQGPEFLTYFNYEAQQDKSGLPNDRFSAERPEGSISTLTIQRTEQRDSAMYRCASSLEGTANNEQFFGPGTRLTVL.

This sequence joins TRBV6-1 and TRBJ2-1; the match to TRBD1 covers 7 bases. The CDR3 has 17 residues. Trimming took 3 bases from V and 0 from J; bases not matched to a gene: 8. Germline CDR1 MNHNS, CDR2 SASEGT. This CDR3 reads CASSDAGGPSSYNEQFF. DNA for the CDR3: TGTGCCAGCAGTGATGCAGGGGGTCCGAGCTCCTACAATGAGCAGTTCTTC.

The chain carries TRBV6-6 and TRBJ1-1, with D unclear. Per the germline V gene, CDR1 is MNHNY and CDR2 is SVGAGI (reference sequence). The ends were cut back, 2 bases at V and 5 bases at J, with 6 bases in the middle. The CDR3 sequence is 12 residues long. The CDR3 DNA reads TGTGCCAGCAGTTACGTGGAAACTGAAGCTTTCTTT. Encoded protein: CASSYVETEAFF.

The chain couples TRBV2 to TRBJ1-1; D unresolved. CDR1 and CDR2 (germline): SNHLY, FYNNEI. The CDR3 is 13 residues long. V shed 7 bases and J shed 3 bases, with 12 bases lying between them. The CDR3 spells CASMGGYYTEAFF. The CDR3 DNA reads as TGTGCCAGCATGGGCGGATACTACACTGAAGCTTTCTTT.

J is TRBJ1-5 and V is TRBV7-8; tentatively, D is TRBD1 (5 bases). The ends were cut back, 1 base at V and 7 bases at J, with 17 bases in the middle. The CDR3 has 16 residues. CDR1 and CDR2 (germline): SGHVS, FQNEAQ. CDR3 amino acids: CASSLGGGAARQPQHF. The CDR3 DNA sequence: TGTGCCAGCAGCTTAGGGGGAGGGGCGGCAAGGCAGCCCCAGCATTTT.

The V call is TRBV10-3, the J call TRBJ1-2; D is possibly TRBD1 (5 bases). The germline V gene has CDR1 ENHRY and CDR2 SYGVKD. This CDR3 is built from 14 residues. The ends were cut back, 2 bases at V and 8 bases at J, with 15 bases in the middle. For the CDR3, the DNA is TGTGCCATCAGTGAGGGTCAGGGTTATGAAGGCTACACCTTC. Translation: CAISEGQGYEGYTF.

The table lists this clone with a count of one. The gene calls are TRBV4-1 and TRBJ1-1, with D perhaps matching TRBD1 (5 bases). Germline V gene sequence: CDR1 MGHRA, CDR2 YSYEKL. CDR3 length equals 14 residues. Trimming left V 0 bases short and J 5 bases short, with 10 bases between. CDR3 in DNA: TGCGCCAGCAGCCAAGATCATCCAGGGACTGAAGCTTTCTTT. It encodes CASSQDHPGTEAFF.

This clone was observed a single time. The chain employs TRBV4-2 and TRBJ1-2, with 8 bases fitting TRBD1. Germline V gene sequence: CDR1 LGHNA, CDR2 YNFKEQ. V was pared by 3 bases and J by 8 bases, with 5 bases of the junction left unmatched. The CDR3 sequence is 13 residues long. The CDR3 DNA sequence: TGTGCCAGCAGCCACGACAGGGGTGAAGGCTACACCTTC. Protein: CASSHDRGEGYTF.

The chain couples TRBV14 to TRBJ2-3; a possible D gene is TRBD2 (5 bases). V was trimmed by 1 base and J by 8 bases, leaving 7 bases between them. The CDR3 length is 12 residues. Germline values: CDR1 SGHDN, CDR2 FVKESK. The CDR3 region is CASSQGAGTQYF. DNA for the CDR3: TGTGCCAGCAGCCAAGGGGCGGGTACGCAGTATTTT.

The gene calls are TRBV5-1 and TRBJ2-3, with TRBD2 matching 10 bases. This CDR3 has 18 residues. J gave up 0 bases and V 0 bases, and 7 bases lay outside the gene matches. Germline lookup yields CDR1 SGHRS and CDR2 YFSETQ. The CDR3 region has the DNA TGCGCCAGCAGCTTGGTCCCTAGCGGGGGAACTAGCACAGATACGCAGTATTTT. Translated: CASSLVPSGGTSTDTQYF.

For the CDR3, the DNA is TGTGCCAGCAGTTTTTCCGGGGGGCTGTTCTTC. As protein: CASSFSGGLFF. This chain links TRBV5-4 with TRBJ2-1, with D possibly TRBD2 on 7 matching bases. Germline V lookup: CDR1 SGHNT, CDR2 YYREEE (reference sequence). The CDR3 loop spans 11 amino acids. V shed 5 bases and J shed 15 bases, with 15 bases lying between them.

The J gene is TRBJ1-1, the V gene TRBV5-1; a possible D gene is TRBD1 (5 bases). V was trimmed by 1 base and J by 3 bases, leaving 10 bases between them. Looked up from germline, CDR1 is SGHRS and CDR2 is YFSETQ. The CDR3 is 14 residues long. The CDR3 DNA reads TGCGCCAGCAGCTTGTTGGGGGGAGACACTGAAGCTTTCTTT. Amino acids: CASSLLGGDTEAFF. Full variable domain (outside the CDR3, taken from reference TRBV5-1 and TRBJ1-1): KAGVTQTPRYLIKTRGQQVTLSCSPISGHRSVSWYQQTPGQGLQFLFEYFSETQRNKGNFPGRFSGRQFSNSRSEMNVSTLELGDSALYLCASSLLGGDTEAFFGQGTRLTVV.

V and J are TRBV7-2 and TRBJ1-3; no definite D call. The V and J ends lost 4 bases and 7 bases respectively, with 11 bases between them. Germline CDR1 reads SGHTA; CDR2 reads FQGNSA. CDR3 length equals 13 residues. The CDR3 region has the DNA TGTGCCAGCAGCTCGGTTGGTTGGAACACCATATATTTT. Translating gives CASSSVGWNTIYF.

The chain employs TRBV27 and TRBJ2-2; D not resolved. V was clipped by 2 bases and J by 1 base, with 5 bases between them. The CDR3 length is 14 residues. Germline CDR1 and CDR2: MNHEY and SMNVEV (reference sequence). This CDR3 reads CASSLGLNTGELFF. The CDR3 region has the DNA TGTGCCAGCAGTTTAGGCTTGAACACCGGGGAGCTGTTTTTT.

As DNA, the CDR3 is TGTGCCAGCAGTGAAACAGGGGGCAGGCTCGTACGGCAGCCCCAGCATTTT. As protein: CASSETGGRLVRQPQHF. This chain connects TRBV6-1 to TRBJ1-5; 9 bases align to TRBD1. The CDR3 spans 17 residues. With V trimmed by 2 bases and J by 7 bases, 12 bases remained unmatched. Germline V gene data show CDR1 as MNHNS and CDR2 as SASEGT.

CDR3 bases: TGCGCCAGCAGCTTGGGTTGGGCCTATGGCTACACCTTC. This translates into CASSLGWAYGYTF. This sequence joins TRBV5-1 and TRBJ1-2; D is uncertain. The CDR3 has 13 residues. V lost 0 bases and J lost 4, with 7 bases in between. Germline lookup yields CDR1 SGHRS and CDR2 YFSETQ.